This T cell receptor beta chain was obtained from a study of OX40 agonist ivuxolimab in advanced cancers. The CDR3 covers 14 residues. CDR1 and CDR2 (germline): MNHNS, SASEGT. V was shortened by 10 bases and J by 7 bases, with 19 bases between the two germline ends. Method: immunoSEQ multiplex PCR; TCRdb's copy keeps in-frame clones and lacks some. The sample holds 2,000 or so clones, around three quarters seen once. The source was CD4+ or CD8+ T cells sorted from blood, collected in a trial of the OX40 agonist ivuxolimab. The clonotype originates from an adult with an advanced solid tumor such as melanoma, head and neck, liver or kidney cancer. The chain links TRBV6-1 to TRBJ1-4; D is unresolved. In nucleotides, the CDR3 is TGTGCCACCTCGTTCCGGGCCTGGGGTGAAAAACTGTTTTTT. Protein product: CATSFRAWGEKLFF.